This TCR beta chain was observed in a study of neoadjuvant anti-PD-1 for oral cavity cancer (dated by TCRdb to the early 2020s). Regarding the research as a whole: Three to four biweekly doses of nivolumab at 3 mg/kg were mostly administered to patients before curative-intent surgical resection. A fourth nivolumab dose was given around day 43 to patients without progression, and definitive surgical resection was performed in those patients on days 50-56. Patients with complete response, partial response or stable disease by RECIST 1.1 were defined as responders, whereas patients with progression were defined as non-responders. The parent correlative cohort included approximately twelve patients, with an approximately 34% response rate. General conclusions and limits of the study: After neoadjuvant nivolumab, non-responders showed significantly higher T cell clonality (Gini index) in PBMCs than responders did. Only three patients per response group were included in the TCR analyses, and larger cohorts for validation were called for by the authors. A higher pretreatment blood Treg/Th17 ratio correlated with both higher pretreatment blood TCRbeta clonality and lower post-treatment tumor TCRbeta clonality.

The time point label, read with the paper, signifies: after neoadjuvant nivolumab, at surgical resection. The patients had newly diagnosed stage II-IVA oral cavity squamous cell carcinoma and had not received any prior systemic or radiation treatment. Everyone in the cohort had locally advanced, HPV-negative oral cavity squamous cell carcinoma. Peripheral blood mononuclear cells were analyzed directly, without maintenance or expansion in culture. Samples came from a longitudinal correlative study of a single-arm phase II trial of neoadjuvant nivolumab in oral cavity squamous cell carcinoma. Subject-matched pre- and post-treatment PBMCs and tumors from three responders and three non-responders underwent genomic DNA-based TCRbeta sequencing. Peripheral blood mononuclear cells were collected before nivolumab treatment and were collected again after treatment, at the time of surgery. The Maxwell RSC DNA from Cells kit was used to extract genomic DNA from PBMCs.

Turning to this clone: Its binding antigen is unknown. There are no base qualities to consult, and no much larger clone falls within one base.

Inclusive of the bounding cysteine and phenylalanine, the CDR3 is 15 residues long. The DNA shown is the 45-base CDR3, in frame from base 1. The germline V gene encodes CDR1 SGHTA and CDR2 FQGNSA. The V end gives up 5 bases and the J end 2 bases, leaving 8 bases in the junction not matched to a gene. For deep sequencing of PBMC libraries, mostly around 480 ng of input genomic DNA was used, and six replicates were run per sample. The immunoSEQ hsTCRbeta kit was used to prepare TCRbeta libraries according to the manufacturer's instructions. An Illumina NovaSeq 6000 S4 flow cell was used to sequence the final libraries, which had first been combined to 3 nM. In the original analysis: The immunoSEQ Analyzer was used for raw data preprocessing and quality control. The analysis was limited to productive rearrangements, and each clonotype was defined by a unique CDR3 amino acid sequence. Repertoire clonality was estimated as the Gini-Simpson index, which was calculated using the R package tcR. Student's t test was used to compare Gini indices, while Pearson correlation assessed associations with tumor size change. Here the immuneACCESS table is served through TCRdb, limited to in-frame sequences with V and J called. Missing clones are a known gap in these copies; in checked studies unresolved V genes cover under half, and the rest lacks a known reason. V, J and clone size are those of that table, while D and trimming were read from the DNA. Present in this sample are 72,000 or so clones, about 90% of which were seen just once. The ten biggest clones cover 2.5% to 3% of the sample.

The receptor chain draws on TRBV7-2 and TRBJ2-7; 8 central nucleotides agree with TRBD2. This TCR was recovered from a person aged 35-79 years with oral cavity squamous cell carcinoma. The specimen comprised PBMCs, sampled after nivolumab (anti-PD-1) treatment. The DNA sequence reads TGTGCCAGCAGCCCCGGACTAGCAGGCGCCTACGAGCAGTACTTC. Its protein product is CASSPGLAGAYEQYF.